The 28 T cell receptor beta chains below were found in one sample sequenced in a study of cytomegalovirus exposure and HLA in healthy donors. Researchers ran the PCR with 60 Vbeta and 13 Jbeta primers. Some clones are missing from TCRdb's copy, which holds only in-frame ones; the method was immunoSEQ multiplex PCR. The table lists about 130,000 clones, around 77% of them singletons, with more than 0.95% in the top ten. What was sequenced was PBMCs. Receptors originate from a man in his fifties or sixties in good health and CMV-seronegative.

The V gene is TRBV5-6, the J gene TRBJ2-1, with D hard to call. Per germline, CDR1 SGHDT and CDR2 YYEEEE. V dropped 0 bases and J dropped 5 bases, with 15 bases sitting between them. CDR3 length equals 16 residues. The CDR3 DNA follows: TGTGCCAGCAGCTTGGGTAACAGACCCTTTAACAATGAGCAGTTCTTC. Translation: CASSLGNRPFNNEQFF.

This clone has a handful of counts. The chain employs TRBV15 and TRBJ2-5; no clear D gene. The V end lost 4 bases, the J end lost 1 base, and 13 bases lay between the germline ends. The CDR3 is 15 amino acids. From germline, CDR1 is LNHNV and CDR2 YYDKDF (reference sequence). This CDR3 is CATSIPGPTQETQYF. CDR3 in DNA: TGTGCCACCAGCATCCCGGGTCCCACCCAAGAGACCCAGTACTTC.

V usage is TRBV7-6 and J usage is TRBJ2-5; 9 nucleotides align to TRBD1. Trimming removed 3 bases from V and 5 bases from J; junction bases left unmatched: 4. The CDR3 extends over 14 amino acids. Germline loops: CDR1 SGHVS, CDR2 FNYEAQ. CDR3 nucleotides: TGTGCCAGCAGCTTCACAGGGGGCAGGGAGACCCAGTACTTC. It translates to CASSFTGGRETQYF.

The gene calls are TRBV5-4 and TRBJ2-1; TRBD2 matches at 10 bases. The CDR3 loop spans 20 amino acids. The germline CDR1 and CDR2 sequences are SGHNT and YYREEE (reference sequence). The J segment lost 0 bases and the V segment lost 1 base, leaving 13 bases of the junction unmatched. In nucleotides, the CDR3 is TGTGCCAGCAGCTTGCTGGTGAGGTCTAGCGGGAGTATCTCCTACAATGAGCAGTTCTTC. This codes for CASSLLVRSSGSISYNEQFF. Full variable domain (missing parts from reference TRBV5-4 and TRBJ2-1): ETGVTQSPTHLIKTRGQQVTLRCSSQSGHNTVSWYQQALGQGPQFIFQYYREEENGRGNFPPRFSGLQFPNYSSELNVNALELDDSALYLCASSLLVRSSGSISYNEQFFGPGTRLTVL.

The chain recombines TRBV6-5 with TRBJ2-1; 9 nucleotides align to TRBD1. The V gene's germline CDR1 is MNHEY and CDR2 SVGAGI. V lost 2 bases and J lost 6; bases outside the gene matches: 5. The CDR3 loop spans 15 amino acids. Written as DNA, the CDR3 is TGTGCCAGCAGTTACATCGGACAGGGGACCAATGAGCAGTTCTTC. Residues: CASSYIGQGTNEQFF.

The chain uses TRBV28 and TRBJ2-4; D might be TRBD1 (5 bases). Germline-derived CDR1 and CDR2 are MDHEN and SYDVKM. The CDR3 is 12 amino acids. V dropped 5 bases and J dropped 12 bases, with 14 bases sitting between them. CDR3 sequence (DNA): TGTGCCAGCAGTCTCATCCAGGGAACTCAGTACTTC. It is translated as CASSLIQGTQYF.

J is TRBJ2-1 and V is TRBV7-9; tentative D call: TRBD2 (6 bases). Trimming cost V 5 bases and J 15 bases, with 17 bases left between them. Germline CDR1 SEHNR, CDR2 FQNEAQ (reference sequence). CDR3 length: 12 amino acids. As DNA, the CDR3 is TGTGCCAGCAGCCCTCCAGACGGGAGACCGTTCTTC. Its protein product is CASSPPDGRPFF.

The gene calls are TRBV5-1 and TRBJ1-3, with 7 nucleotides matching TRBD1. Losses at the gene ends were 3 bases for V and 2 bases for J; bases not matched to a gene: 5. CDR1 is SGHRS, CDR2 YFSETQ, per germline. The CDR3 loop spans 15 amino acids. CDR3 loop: CASSSGQPPGNTIYF. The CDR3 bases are TGCGCCAGCAGCTCGGGACAGCCACCTGGAAACACCATATATTTT.

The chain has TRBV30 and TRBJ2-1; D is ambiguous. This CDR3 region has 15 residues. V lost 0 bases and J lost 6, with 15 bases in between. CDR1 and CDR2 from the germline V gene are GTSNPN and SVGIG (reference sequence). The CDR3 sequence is CAWSVSRSLGNEQFF. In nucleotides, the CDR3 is TGTGCCTGGAGTGTAAGCAGGTCCCTGGGCAATGAGCAGTTCTTC.

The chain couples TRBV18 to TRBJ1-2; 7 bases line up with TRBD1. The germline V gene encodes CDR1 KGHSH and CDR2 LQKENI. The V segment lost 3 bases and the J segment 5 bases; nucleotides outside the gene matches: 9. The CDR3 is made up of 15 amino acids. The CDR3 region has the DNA TGTGCCAGCTCACCGTCCGAGAGACAGGGATATGGCTACACCTTC. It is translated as CASSPSERQGYGYTF. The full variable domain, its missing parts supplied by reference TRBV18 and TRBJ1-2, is NAGVMQNPRHLVRRRGQEARLRCSPMKGHSHVYWYRQLPEEGLKFMVYLQKENIIDESGMPKERFSAEFPKEGPSILRIQQVVRGDSAAYFCASSPSERQGYGYTFGSGTRLTVV.

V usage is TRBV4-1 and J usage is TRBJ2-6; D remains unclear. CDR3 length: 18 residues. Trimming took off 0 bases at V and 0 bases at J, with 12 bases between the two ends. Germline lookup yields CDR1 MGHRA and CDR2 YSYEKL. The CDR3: CASSQEVVRSSGANVLTF. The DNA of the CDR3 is TGCGCCAGCAGCCAAGAGGTCGTCAGAAGCTCTGGGGCCAACGTCCTGACTTTC.

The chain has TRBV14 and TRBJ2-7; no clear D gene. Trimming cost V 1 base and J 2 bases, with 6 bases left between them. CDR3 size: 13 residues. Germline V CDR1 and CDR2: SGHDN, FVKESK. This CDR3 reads CASSQGRAYEQYF. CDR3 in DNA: TGTGCCAGCAGCCAAGGCCGAGCCTACGAGCAGTACTTC.

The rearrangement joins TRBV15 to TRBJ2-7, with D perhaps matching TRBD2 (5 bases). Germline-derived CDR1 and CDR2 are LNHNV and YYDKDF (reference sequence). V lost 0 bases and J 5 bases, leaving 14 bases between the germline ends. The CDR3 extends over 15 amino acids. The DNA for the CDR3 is TGTGCCACCAGCAGAGATTTACGGGAAGTCGACGAGCAGTACTTC. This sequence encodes CATSRDLREVDEQYF.

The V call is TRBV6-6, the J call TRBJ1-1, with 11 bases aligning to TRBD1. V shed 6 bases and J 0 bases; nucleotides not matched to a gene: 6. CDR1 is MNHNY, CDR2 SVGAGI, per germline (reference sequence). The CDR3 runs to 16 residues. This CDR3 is CASREGTGGVNTEAFF. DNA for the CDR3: TGTGCCAGCAGGGAGGGGACAGGGGGGGTGAACACTGAAGCTTTCTTT.

CDR3 coding DNA: TGTGCCAGCAGCCCGCGCCCAGGAGGGAGCGAGCAGTACTTC. This codes for CASSPRPGGSEQYF. The J gene is TRBJ2-7, the V gene TRBV9, with a possible D match to TRBD2 (6 bases). The CDR3 has 14 residues. Trimming removed 4 bases from V and 6 bases from J, with 17 bases in between. Germline V gene data show CDR1 as SGDLS and CDR2 as YYNGEE.

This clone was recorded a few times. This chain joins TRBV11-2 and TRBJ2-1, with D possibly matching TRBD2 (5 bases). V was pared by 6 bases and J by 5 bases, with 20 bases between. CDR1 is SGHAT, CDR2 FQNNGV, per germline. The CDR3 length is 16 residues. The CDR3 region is CASSTPRARRNNEQFF. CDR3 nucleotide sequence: TGTGCCAGCAGTACTCCGAGGGCCCGTCGGAACAATGAGCAGTTCTTC.

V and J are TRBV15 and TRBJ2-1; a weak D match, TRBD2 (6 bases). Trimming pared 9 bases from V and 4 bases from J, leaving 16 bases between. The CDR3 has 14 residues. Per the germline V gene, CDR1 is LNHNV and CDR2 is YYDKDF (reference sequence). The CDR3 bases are TGTGCCACGACCCGACCGGGAGCTTACAATGAGCAGTTCTTC. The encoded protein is CATTRPGAYNEQFF. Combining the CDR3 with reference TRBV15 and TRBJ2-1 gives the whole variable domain DAMVIQNPRYQVTQFGKPVTLSCSQTLNHNVMYWYQQKSSQAPKLLFHYYDKDFNNEADTPDNFQSRRPNTSFCFLDIRSPGLGDTAMYLCATTRPGAYNEQFFGPGTRLTVL.

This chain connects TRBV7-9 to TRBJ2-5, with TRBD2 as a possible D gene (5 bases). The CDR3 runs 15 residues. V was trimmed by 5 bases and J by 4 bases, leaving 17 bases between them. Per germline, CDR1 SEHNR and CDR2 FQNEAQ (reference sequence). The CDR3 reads CASSATPLGVETQYF. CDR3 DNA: TGTGCCAGCAGCGCGACCCCACTAGGTGTAGAGACCCAGTACTTC.

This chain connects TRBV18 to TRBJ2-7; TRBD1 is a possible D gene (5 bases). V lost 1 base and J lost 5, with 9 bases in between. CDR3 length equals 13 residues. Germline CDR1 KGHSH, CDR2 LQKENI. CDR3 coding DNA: TGTGCCAGCTCACCACAGGGGTTCAACGAGCAGTACTTC. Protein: CASSPQGFNEQYF.

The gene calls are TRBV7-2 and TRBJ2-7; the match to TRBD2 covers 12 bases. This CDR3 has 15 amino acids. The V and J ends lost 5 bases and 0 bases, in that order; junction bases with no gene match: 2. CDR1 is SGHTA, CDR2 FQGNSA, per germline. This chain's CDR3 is CASSMTSGSSYEQYF. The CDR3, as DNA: TGTGCCAGCAGCATGACTAGCGGGAGCTCCTACGAGCAGTACTTC.

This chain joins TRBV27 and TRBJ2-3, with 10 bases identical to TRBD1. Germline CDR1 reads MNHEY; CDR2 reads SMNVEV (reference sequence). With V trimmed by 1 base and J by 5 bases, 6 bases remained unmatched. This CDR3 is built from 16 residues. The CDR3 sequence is CASSLYGTGAEDTQYF. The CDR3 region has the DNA TGTGCCAGCAGTTTATATGGGACAGGGGCGGAAGATACGCAGTATTTT.

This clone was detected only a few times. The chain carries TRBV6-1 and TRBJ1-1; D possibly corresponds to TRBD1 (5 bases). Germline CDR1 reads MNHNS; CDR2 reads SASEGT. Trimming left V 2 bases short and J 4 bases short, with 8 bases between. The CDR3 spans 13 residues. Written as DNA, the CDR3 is TGTGCCAGCAGTGAATTTAGGGGCACTGAAGCTTTCTTT. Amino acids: CASSEFRGTEAFF.

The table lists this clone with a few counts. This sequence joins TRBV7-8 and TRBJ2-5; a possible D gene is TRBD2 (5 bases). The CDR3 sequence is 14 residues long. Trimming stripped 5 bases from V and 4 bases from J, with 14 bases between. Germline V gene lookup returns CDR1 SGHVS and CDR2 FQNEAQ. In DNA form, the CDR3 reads TGTGCCAGCAGCCCCTCCCGGACTGCAGAGACCCAGTACTTC. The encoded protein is CASSPSRTAETQYF.

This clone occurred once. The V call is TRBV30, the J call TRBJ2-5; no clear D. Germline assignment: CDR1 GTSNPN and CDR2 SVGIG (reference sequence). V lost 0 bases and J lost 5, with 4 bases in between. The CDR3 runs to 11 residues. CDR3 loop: CAWSVRETQYF. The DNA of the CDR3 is TGTGCCTGGAGTGTACGGGAGACCCAGTACTTC. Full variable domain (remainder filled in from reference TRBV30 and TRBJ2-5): SQTIHQWPATLVQPVGSPLSLECTVEGTSNPNLYWYRQAAGRGLQLLFYSVGIGQISSEVPQNLSASRPQDRQFILSSKKLLLSDSGFYLCAWSVRETQYFGPGTRLLVL.

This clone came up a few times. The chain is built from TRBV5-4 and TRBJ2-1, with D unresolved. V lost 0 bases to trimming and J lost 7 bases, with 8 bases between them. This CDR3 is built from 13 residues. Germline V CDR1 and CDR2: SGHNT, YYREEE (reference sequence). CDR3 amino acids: CASSLATVNEQFF. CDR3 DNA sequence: TGTGCCAGCAGCTTGGCCACGGTTAATGAGCAGTTCTTC.

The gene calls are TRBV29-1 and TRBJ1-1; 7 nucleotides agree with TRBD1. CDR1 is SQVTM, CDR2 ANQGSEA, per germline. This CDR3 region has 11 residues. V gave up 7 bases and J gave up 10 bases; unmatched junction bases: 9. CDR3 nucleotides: TGCAGCGCCGCGCAGACAGGGCGAGCTTTCTTT. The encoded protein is CSAAQTGRAFF.

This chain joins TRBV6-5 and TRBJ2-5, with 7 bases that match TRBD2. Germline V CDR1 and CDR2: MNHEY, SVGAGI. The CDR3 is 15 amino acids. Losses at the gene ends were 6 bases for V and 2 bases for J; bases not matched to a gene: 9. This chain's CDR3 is CASRQGTNFQETQYF. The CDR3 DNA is TGTGCCAGCAGACAAGGGACTAACTTTCAAGAGACCCAGTACTTC.

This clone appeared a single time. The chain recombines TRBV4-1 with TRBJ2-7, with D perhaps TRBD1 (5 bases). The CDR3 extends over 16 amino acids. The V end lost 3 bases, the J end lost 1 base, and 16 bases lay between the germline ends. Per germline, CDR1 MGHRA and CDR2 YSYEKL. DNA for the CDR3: TGCGCCAGCAGCCAGGCCCCGGACACTAATTCCTACGAGCAGTACTTC. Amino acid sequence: CASSQAPDTNSYEQYF.